This record looks at one T cell receptor beta chain sequence and its context. As originally analysed: Using reference gene primer amplification, nucleated cell counts were estimated. Assay: immunoSEQ multiplex PCR; the TCRdb copy retains only in-frame clones and omits some. The V and J calls and clone size are taken from that table; D and trimming were inferred from the DNA. The data hold 60,000 to 70,000 clones, with roughly 74% observed a single time. In germline, CDR1 is MGHRA, CDR2 YSYEKL. Trimming stripped 0 bases from V and 6 bases from J, with 13 bases between. The CDR3 contains 15 residues. This specimen belongs to a study of blood T cell repertoires in COVID-19. On the study more broadly: There were acute and convalescent COVID-19 samples, and they came from the United States, Italy and Spain. T cells, B-cell-depleted T cells, or PBMCs supplied cDNA or gDNA.

The V and J genes are TRBV4-1 and TRBJ2-3, with a weak D call TRBD2 (6 bases). The clonotype comes from a woman older than 75 with acute or convalescent COVID-19. The sequenced sample was peripheral blood. The DNA of the CDR3 is TGCGCCAGCAGCCAAGAACAGCGGGCAGAGGATACGCAGTATTTT. Its translation is CASSQEQRAEDTQYF.